A single sample is the source of the 18 T cell receptor beta chains below, sequenced in a study of beta chain features in type 1 diabetes. The antigens of these receptors remain unknown. Study-wide findings and caveats: Shortening of TCRB CDR3s, moderate but significant, appeared in all four CD4+ subsets of Type 1 diabetes patients.

Isolated RNA was reverse transcribed in full, so expressed TCRB transcripts were sequenced. Profiled with immunoSEQ multiplex PCR; TCRdb holds only in-frame clones, not every one. The sample records over 150,000 clones, around 7.8% being singletons. Input material: central memory CD4+ T cells from blood. The receptors stem from a woman aged 40-49 years with type 1 diabetes.

This clone was picked up a small number of times. The chain joins TRBV30 to TRBJ1-6, with 7 positions matching TRBD1. Germline CDR1 and CDR2: GTSNPN and SVGIG (reference sequence). The V gene end was trimmed by 0 bases and the J gene end by 4 bases; junction bases not matched to a gene: 3. There are 15 residues in the CDR3. The CDR3 reads CAWSVGGQYNSPLHF. DNA of the CDR3: TGTGCCTGGAGTGTAGGGGGACAGTATAATTCACCCCTCCACTTT. The full variable domain, completed using reference TRBV30 and TRBJ1-6, is SQTIHQWPATLVQPVGSPLSLECTVEGTSNPNLYWYRQAAGRGLQLLFYSVGIGQISSEVPQNLSASRPQDRQFILSSKKLLLSDSGFYLCAWSVGGQYNSPLHFGNGTRLTVT.

This clone was counted a few times. The chain combines TRBV28 with TRBJ2-1; D possibly corresponds to TRBD1 (5 bases). CDR1 and CDR2 (germline): MDHEN, SYDVKM. This CDR3 has 16 residues. Trimming stripped 7 bases from V and 1 base from J, with 17 bases between. For the CDR3, the DNA is TGTGCCAGCATTCCCCCGTTGGGGCAGTCCTACAATGAGCAGTTCTTC. Encoded protein: CASIPPLGQSYNEQFF. Drawing the rest from reference TRBV28 and TRBJ2-1, the complete variable domain is DVKVTQSSRYLVKRTGEKVFLECVQDMDHENMFWYRQDPGLGLRLIYFSYDVKMKEKGDIPEGYSVSREKKERFSLILESASTNQTSMYLCASIPPLGQSYNEQFFGPGTRLTVL.

The chain couples TRBV27 to TRBJ2-3; no clear D. The ends were cut back, 6 bases at V and 0 bases at J, with 4 bases in the middle. This CDR3 region has 12 residues. Germline V gives CDR1 MNHEY, CDR2 SMNVEV (reference sequence). CDR3 in DNA: TGTGCCAGCAGGACTAGCACAGATACGCAGTATTTT. Residues: CASRTSTDTQYF.

The V call is TRBV6-1, the J call TRBJ2-5, with D possibly TRBD1 on 7 matching bases. This CDR3 is 14 amino acids long. Trimming took off 1 base at V and 4 bases at J, with 10 bases between the two ends. CDR1 and CDR2 (germline): MNHNS, SASEGT. The CDR3 reads CASSEGQGGETQYF. DNA of the CDR3: TGTGCCAGCAGTGAAGGACAGGGAGGAGAGACCCAGTACTTC.

This clone was detected many times. The genes are TRBV11-2 and TRBJ2-5; 10 positions match TRBD1. Germline assignment: CDR1 SGHAT and CDR2 FQNNGV. Unmatched junction bases numbered 7, after V lost 5 bases and J lost 7 bases. The CDR3 sequence is 14 residues long. This CDR3 is CASSPGTGDGTQYF. CDR3 coding DNA: TGTGCCAGCAGCCCCGGGACAGGGGATGGGACCCAGTACTTC. Full variable domain (rest looked up from reference TRBV11-2 and TRBJ2-5): EAGVAQSPRYKIIEKRQSVAFWCNPISGHATLYWYQQILGQGPKLLIQFQNNGVVDDSQLPKDRFSAERLKGVDSTLKIQPAKLEDSAVYLCASSPGTGDGTQYFGPGTRLLVL.

V usage is TRBV5-1 and J usage is TRBJ1-1; D is undetermined. Trimming stripped 0 bases from V and 0 bases from J, with 9 bases between. Germline assignment: CDR1 SGHRS and CDR2 YFSETQ. The CDR3 covers 15 residues. The CDR3 nucleotides read TGCGCCAGCAGCTTGGTCGGCGGTGTGAACACTGAAGCTTTCTTT. The encoded protein is CASSLVGGVNTEAFF.

The chain employs TRBV7-2 and TRBJ2-1; possibly TRBD2 for D (5 bases). Trimming removed 1 base at V and 2 bases at J, with 9 bases between. CDR1 and CDR2 from the germline V gene are SGHTA and FQGNSA. The CDR3 contains 15 residues. The CDR3 nucleotides are TGTGCCAGCAGCTTAGACGGGGAACCCTACAATGAGCAGTTCTTC. Amino acid sequence: CASSLDGEPYNEQFF.

In this sample, this clone turned up a few times. J is TRBJ1-2 and V is TRBV7-2; D possibly corresponds to TRBD1 (5 bases). This CDR3 has 14 amino acids. Germline V lookup: CDR1 SGHTA, CDR2 FQGNSA. The V end lost 1 base, the J end lost 8 bases, and 14 bases lay between the germline ends. CDR3 region: CASSLDGQGRGYTF. The CDR3 nucleotides read TGTGCCAGCAGCTTAGATGGGCAGGGTCGAGGCTACACCTTC.

The sample holds many counts of this clone. A junction boundary mismatches the germline segment, possibly from a read error. This rearrangement joins TRBV23-1 to TRBJ2-3, with D maybe TRBD1 (6 bases). TRBV23-1 is known as an ORF, though its function is uncertain. CDR3 length: 14 residues. CDR3 loop: CASSQVVRTATQYF. The DNA of the CDR3 is TGCGCCAGCAGTCAAGTCGTCAGGACAGCTACGCAGTATTTT.

In its sample, this clone was seen a few times. This chain joins TRBV10-3 and TRBJ2-1; the match to TRBD2 covers 12 bases. Germline CDR1 ENHRY, CDR2 SYGVKD. Unmatched junction bases numbered 5, after V lost 10 bases and J lost 4 bases. The CDR3 contains 14 residues. CDR3 sequence (DNA): TGTGCCACCCGACTAGCGGGGGTATACAATGAGCAGTTCTTC. Translating it yields CATRLAGVYNEQFF.

V usage is TRBV4-1 and J usage is TRBJ1-6; a possible D gene is TRBD1 (5 bases). In germline, CDR1 is MGHRA, CDR2 YSYEKL. With 7 bases removed from V and 5 bases from J, the gap between germline ends came to 15 bases. The CDR3 has 15 residues. Here the CDR3 reads CASTLWGLDNSPLHF. The DNA of the CDR3 is TGCGCCAGCACCCTTTGGGGACTGGATAATTCACCCCTCCACTTT.

This clone turned up a few times. The CDR3 spells CASSKSQGAGDQPQHF. Written as DNA, the CDR3 is TGTGCCAGTAGTAAATCGCAGGGGGCCGGGGATCAGCCCCAGCATTTT. V usage is TRBV19 and J usage is TRBJ1-5, with 8 bases identical to TRBD1. The length of the CDR3 is 16 residues. Germline trimming cut 4 bases from V and 5 bases from J; bases unmatched to any gene: 10. The germline V gene has CDR1 LNHDA and CDR2 SQIVND (reference sequence).

This clone was detected only a few times. This rearrangement joins TRBV2 to TRBJ1-2; D is undetermined. V was trimmed by 7 bases and J by 3 bases, leaving 15 bases between them. The V gene's germline CDR1 is SNHLY and CDR2 FYNNEI. The CDR3 sequence is 14 residues long. The CDR3 bases are TGTGCCAGCACATACTCGGTCCTGTACTATGGCTACACCTTC. This translates into CASTYSVLYYGYTF.

This clone was detected only a few times. V usage is TRBV9 and J usage is TRBJ1-6; D is unclear. The V end was cut by 1 base, the J end by 8 bases, with 7 bases between. CDR3 size: 13 residues. CDR1 is SGDLS and CDR2 is YYNGEE in the germline V gene. DNA for the CDR3: TGTGCCAGCAGCGTACGCGGAGATTCACCCCTCCACTTT. Its translation is CASSVRGDSPLHF.

The chain recombines TRBV9 with TRBJ1-5; D is possibly TRBD1 (6 bases). The CDR3 has 14 residues. Trimming removed 3 bases at V and 3 bases at J, with 10 bases between. From germline, CDR1 is SGDLS and CDR2 YYNGEE. The CDR3 nucleotides read TGTGCCAGCAGCGACGGACAGTCCAATCAGCCCCAGCATTTT. Protein: CASSDGQSNQPQHF. The entire variable domain, with the rest obtained from reference TRBV9 and TRBJ1-5, is as follows: DSGVTQTPKHLITATGQRVTLRCSPRSGDLSVYWYQQSLDQGLQFLIQYYNGEERAKGNILERFSAQQFPDLHSELNLSSLELGDSALYFCASSDGQSNQPQHFGDGTRLSIL.

This clone showed up just a few times. The rearrangement joins TRBV20-1 to TRBJ2-3; D remains ambiguous. Germline-derived CDR1 and CDR2 are DFQATT and SNEGSKA (reference sequence). This CDR3 has 11 amino acids. With 2 bases removed from V and 5 bases from J, the gap between germline ends came to 5 bases. As DNA, the CDR3 is TGCAGTGCTAGATTTCTAGATACGCAGTATTTT. As protein: CSARFLDTQYF.

This clone was found a few times. This chain links TRBV15 with TRBJ1-3; D not resolved. V shed 7 bases and J shed 0 bases, with 19 bases lying between them. Germline lookup yields CDR1 LNHNV and CDR2 YYDKDF (reference sequence). There are 17 residues in the CDR3. CDR3 in amino acids: CATTDDRLSYSGNTIYF. CDR3 nucleotide sequence: TGTGCCACCACCGACGATCGACTTTCCTACTCTGGAAACACCATATATTTT.

V usage is TRBV11-2 and J usage is TRBJ2-6; 8 bases are shared with TRBD1. Looked up from germline, CDR1 is SGHAT and CDR2 is FQNNGV. The CDR3 covers 17 residues. The V gene end was trimmed by 1 base and the J gene end by 0 bases; junction bases not matched to a gene: 2. CDR3 loop: CASSLGTGNSGANVLTF. The CDR3 bases are TGTGCCAGCAGCTTAGGGACAGGGAACTCTGGGGCCAACGTCCTGACTTTC. Combining the CDR3 with reference TRBV11-2 and TRBJ2-6 gives the whole variable domain EAGVAQSPRYKIIEKRQSVAFWCNPISGHATLYWYQQILGQGPKLLIQFQNNGVVDDSQLPKDRFSAERLKGVDSTLKIQPAKLEDSAVYLCASSLGTGNSGANVLTFGAGSRLTVL.